A single sample gave rise to the 25 T cell receptor beta chains below, sequenced in a study of shared clonotypes between healthy human individuals. Method: immunoSEQ multiplex PCR; TCRdb's copy keeps in-frame clones and lacks some. The table shows approximately 1.4 million clones, with around 98% occurring only once. Sequences were obtained from naive CD4+ T cells sorted from blood. Subset defined: CD45RA+ positively selected. These receptor sequences come from a man aged 25-40 years in good health.

Only one count was recorded for this clone. V gene TRBV5-6 combines with J gene TRBJ2-1, with 15 bases aligning to TRBD2. This CDR3 spans 17 amino acids. V shed 4 bases, J shed 2 bases, and the junction held 4 bases outside the gene matches. The germline gives CDR1 SGHDT, CDR2 YYEEEE. The CDR3 DNA follows: TGTGCCAGCAGCCGTGGACTAGCGGGAGGGGCCTACAATGAGCAGTTCTTC. Its translation: CASSRGLAGGAYNEQFF.

The chain carries TRBV28 and TRBJ1-4; a weak D match, TRBD1 (6 bases). The CDR3 loop spans 15 amino acids. V was trimmed by 6 bases and J by 7 bases, leaving 18 bases between them. From germline, CDR1 is MDHEN and CDR2 SYDVKM. The CDR3 sequence is CASSSLEGGGEKLFF. As DNA, the CDR3 is TGTGCCAGCAGCTCGTTGGAGGGGGGAGGTGAAAAACTGTTTTTT. The whole variable domain, filled in from reference TRBV28 and TRBJ1-4, reads DVKVTQSSRYLVKRTGEKVFLECVQDMDHENMFWYRQDPGLGLRLIYFSYDVKMKEKGDIPEGYSVSREKKERFSLILESASTNQTSMYLCASSSLEGGGEKLFFGSGTQLSVL.

The J gene is TRBJ2-3, the V gene TRBV18; 8 positions match TRBD2. Trimming removed 1 base from V and 6 bases from J; junction bases left unmatched: 6. Germline-derived CDR1 and CDR2 are KGHSH and LQKENI. This CDR3 comprises 15 residues. The CDR3 loop reads CASSPLGRASDTQYF. CDR3 DNA sequence: TGTGCCAGCTCACCACTCGGGAGGGCCTCGGATACGCAGTATTTT.

The chain employs TRBV5-1 and TRBJ2-5; a possible D gene is TRBD2 (5 bases). This CDR3 is built from 13 residues. CDR1 and CDR2 (germline): SGHRS, YFSETQ. Trimming shortened V by 0 bases and J by 9 bases, and 12 bases separated the two germline ends. The CDR3 spells CASSLDVGGPQYF. For the CDR3, the DNA is TGCGCCAGCAGCTTGGACGTAGGAGGCCCCCAGTACTTC.

As DNA, the CDR3 is TGTGCCAGCAGTCCCAGCCTAGGGGGGTATGGCTACACCTTC. This translates into CASSPSLGGYGYTF. This chain connects TRBV28 to TRBJ1-2, with D perhaps TRBD1 (6 bases). The CDR3 loop spans 14 amino acids. Germline V gene sequence: CDR1 MDHEN, CDR2 SYDVKM. Trimming took off 5 bases at V and 5 bases at J, with 15 bases between the two ends.

V gene TRBV30 combines with J gene TRBJ2-1, with TRBD2 as a possible D gene (6 bases). V shed 3 bases and J shed 2 bases, with 8 bases lying between them. Germline V lookup: CDR1 GTSNPN, CDR2 SVGIG (reference sequence). CDR3 length: 13 residues. The CDR3 nucleotides are TGTGCCTGGAGGGAGGGTACCTACAATGAGCAGTTCTTC. Residues: CAWREGTYNEQFF.

The CDR3 reads CASSQGGHSNQPQHF. For the CDR3, the DNA is TGCGCCAGCAGCCAAGGAGGGCATAGCAATCAGCCCCAGCATTTT. This chain joins TRBV4-3 and TRBJ1-5; D not certain. Trimming stripped 1 base from V and 0 bases from J, with 7 bases between. Germline CDR1 and CDR2: LGHNA and YSLEER. The CDR3 is 15 residues long.

This clone was seen a single time. This chain uses TRBV27 with TRBJ2-7; D is perhaps TRBD2 (5 bases). V dropped 5 bases and J dropped 1 base, with 12 bases sitting between them. Germline CDR1 reads MNHEY; CDR2 reads SMNVEV (reference sequence). This CDR3 comprises 14 residues. CDR3 region: CASSPALESYEQYF. CDR3 DNA: TGTGCCAGCAGTCCCGCACTAGAATCCTACGAGCAGTACTTC.

The DNA of the CDR3 is TGCGCCAGCAGCCAGGACAATAACCAGCCCCAGCATTTT. Translation: CASSQDNNQPQHF. This chain joins TRBV5-1 and TRBJ1-5, with a tentative D call TRBD1 (5 bases). The CDR3 is made up of 13 amino acids. The V and J ends lost 4 bases and 7 bases respectively, with 12 bases between them. Per germline, CDR1 SGHRS and CDR2 YFSETQ.

The rearrangement joins TRBV15 to TRBJ2-7; TRBD1 might be the D (6 bases). V was trimmed by 3 bases and J by 3 bases, leaving 18 bases between them. CDR1 is LNHNV and CDR2 is YYDKDF in the germline V gene (reference sequence). CDR3 size: 16 residues. The CDR3 bases are TGTGCCACCAGCAGGCTCTCACAGGGCACTCTCTACGAGCAGTACTTC. Translated: CATSRLSQGTLYEQYF.

The rearrangement uses TRBV27 and TRBJ1-5; 8 bases align to TRBD1. This CDR3 is 17 amino acids long. The trim removed 6 bases at V and 6 bases at J, leaving 16 bases unmatched. Germline V gene lookup returns CDR1 MNHEY and CDR2 SMNVEV (reference sequence). CDR3 amino acids: CASRERAQGAFGQPQHF. The CDR3 DNA sequence: TGTGCCAGCAGGGAGAGGGCTCAGGGGGCTTTCGGTCAGCCCCAGCATTTT.

The chain is built from TRBV7-7 and TRBJ2-7; TRBD2 matches 14 bases. J was trimmed by 3 bases and V by 5 bases; bases with no gene match: 3. Germline V gives CDR1 SSHAT, CDR2 FNYEAQ (reference sequence). This CDR3 has 15 amino acids. CDR3 sequence (DNA): TGTGCCAGCAGCGTTGGACTAGCGGGAGGCTACGAGCAGTACTTC. Encoded protein: CASSVGLAGGYEQYF.

This chain links TRBV10-3 with TRBJ1-2; maybe TRBD1 (5 bases). The length of the CDR3 is 16 residues. V was clipped by 1 base and J by 4 bases, with 16 bases between them. The germline V gene has CDR1 ENHRY and CDR2 SYGVKD. The CDR3 sequence: CAISEFRDLGIYGYTF. The CDR3 DNA follows: TGTGCCATCAGTGAGTTCCGGGACCTAGGGATCTATGGCTACACCTTC.

The chain couples TRBV30 to TRBJ2-6; TRBD2 agrees at 10 bases. Germline CDR1 reads GTSNPN; CDR2 reads SVGIG (reference sequence). The J segment lost 0 bases and the V segment lost 3 bases, leaving 14 bases of the junction unmatched. This CDR3 is 20 amino acids long. CDR3 coding DNA: TGTGCCTGGAGGGGGAGGGCTAGCGGGAGAAGTCGCTCTGGGGCCAACGTCCTGACTTTC. Encoded protein: CAWRGRASGRSRSGANVLTF.

The rearrangement links TRBV19 to TRBJ2-3; D not certain. The CDR3 extends over 12 amino acids. V lost 5 bases and J 2 bases, leaving 5 bases between the germline ends. From germline, CDR1 is LNHDA and CDR2 SQIVND (reference sequence). In DNA, the CDR3 is TGTGCCAGTAGTTCTGACACAGATACGCAGTATTTT. It encodes CASSSDTDTQYF. The whole variable domain, remainder taken from reference TRBV19 and TRBJ2-3, is DGGITQSPKYLFRKEGQNVTLSCEQNLNHDAMYWYRQDPGQGLRLIYYSQIVNDFQKGDIAEGYSVSREKKESFPLTVTSAQKNPTAFYLCASSSDTDTQYFGPGTRLTVL.

CDR3 coding DNA: TGCGCCAGCAGCTTGTTTAGCGGGAGAACCACTGGGGCCAACGTCCTGACTTTC. This gives the protein CASSLFSGRTTGANVLTF. The chain joins TRBV5-1 to TRBJ2-6; 9 bases agree with TRBD2. V lost 1 base to trimming and J lost 2 bases; unmatched junction nucleotides: 7. CDR3 length equals 18 residues. CDR1 and CDR2 (germline): SGHRS, YFSETQ.

V is TRBV5-5 and J is TRBJ2-6, with TRBD2 matching over 7 bases. This CDR3 contains 17 residues. Looked up from germline, CDR1 is SGHKS and CDR2 is YYEKEE (reference sequence). With V trimmed by 1 base and J by 0 bases, 4 bases remained unmatched. The chain's CDR3 is CASSLLGGVSGANVLTF. In nucleotides, the CDR3 is TGTGCCAGCAGCTTGCTGGGAGGGGTCTCTGGGGCCAACGTCCTGACTTTC.

V usage is TRBV19 and J usage is TRBJ2-2; no definite D call. V was clipped by 6 bases and J by 3 bases, with 11 bases between them. Per germline, CDR1 LNHDA and CDR2 SQIVND (reference sequence). CDR3 size: 14 residues. Here the CDR3 reads CASRGYGDTGELFF. Here the CDR3 DNA reads TGTGCCAGTAGAGGTTACGGCGACACCGGGGAGCTGTTTTTT.

This chain connects TRBV4-3 to TRBJ2-3; TRBD2 agrees at 7 bases. V lost 4 bases, J lost 0 bases, and 16 bases stayed unmatched. This CDR3 region has 19 residues. Germline values: CDR1 LGHNA, CDR2 YSLEER. The CDR3 loop reads CASSRSGQGPHASTDTQYF. The CDR3 DNA is TGCGCCAGCAGCCGTAGCGGGCAAGGTCCGCACGCTAGCACAGATACGCAGTATTTT.

This chain uses TRBV19 with TRBJ2-2; D perhaps matches TRBD2 (6 bases). Per the germline V gene, CDR1 is LNHDA and CDR2 is SQIVND (reference sequence). Trimming removed 5 bases from V and 8 bases from J, with 24 bases in between. The CDR3 loop spans 17 amino acids. The CDR3 spells CASSSAQTSIRSGELFF. For the CDR3, the DNA is TGTGCCAGTAGTTCTGCCCAGACTAGTATCCGGTCGGGGGAGCTGTTTTTT.

The chain recombines TRBV20-1 with TRBJ2-1; D gene unclear. V shed 4 bases and J shed 5 bases, with 3 bases lying between them. This CDR3 comprises 10 residues. Germline V CDR1 and CDR2: DFQATT, SNEGSKA (reference sequence). CDR3 loop: CSATDNEQFF. The DNA for the CDR3 is TGCAGTGCTACAGACAATGAGCAGTTCTTC.

The rearrangement uses TRBV5-1 and TRBJ2-2; 12 nucleotides align to TRBD2. Germline V gives CDR1 SGHRS, CDR2 YFSETQ. This CDR3 contains 18 residues. V was clipped by 4 bases and J by 3 bases; unmatched bases: 10. CDR3 sequence reads: CASSGIPTSGSDTGELFF. CDR3 DNA sequence: TGCGCCAGCAGCGGAATACCGACTAGCGGGAGTGACACCGGGGAGCTGTTTTTT.

This clone was seen a single time. Other DNA sequences in the sample encode the same CDR3. The rearrangement uses TRBV27 and TRBJ1-4; TRBD1 is a possible D gene (6 bases). Germline CDR1 and CDR2: MNHEY and SMNVEV (reference sequence). This CDR3 is 14 amino acids long. V gave up 3 bases and J gave up 4 bases, with 9 bases separating them. CDR3 residues: CASSFRGGNEKLFF. CDR3 nucleotide sequence: TGTGCCAGCAGTTTCAGGGGAGGTAATGAAAAACTGTTTTTT. The full variable domain, rest sourced from reference TRBV27 and TRBJ1-4, is EAQVTQNPRYLITVTGKKLTVTCSQNMNHEYMSWYRQDPGLGLRQIYYSMNVEVTDKGDVPEGYKVSRKEKRNFPLILESPSPNQTSLYFCASSFRGGNEKLFFGSGTQLSVL.

This clone was observed once. The chain combines TRBV5-1 with TRBJ2-7; 7 bases fit TRBD1. V lost 1 base, J lost 2 bases, and 6 bases stayed unmatched. The V gene's germline CDR1 is SGHRS and CDR2 YFSETQ. The CDR3 spans 15 residues. This CDR3 reads CASSLRGDSTYEQYF. In DNA form, the CDR3 reads TGCGCCAGCAGCTTGCGTGGGGACAGTACCTACGAGCAGTACTTC.

The chain links TRBV7-2 to TRBJ2-3; 9 bases are a match to TRBD2. There are 18 residues in the CDR3. Trimming cost V 5 bases and J 3 bases; bases outside gene matches: 15. Germline lookup yields CDR1 SGHTA and CDR2 FQGNSA. The CDR3 DNA is TGTGCCAGCAGCCAGCCAATCCTAGCGGGACGGTCTACAGATACGCAGTATTTT. The encoded protein is CASSQPILAGRSTDTQYF. Variable domain in full (rest from reference TRBV7-2 and TRBJ2-3): GAGVSQSPSNKVTEKGKDVELRCDPISGHTALYWYRQSLGQGLEFLIYFQGNSAPDKSGLPSDRFSAERTGGSVSTLTIQRTQQEDSAVYLCASSQPILAGRSTDTQYFGPGTRLTVL.